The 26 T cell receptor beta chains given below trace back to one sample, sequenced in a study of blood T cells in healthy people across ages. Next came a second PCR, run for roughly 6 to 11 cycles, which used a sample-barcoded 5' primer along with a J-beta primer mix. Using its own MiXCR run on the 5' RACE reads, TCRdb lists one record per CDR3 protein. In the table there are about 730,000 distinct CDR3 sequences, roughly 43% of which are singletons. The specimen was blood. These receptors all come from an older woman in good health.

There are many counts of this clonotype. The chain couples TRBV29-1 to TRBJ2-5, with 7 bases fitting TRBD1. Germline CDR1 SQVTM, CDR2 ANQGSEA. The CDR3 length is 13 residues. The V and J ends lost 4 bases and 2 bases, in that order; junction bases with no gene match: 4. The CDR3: CSVAGQPQETQYF. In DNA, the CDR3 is TGCAGCGTTGCGGGACAGCCACAAGAGACCCAGTACTTC.

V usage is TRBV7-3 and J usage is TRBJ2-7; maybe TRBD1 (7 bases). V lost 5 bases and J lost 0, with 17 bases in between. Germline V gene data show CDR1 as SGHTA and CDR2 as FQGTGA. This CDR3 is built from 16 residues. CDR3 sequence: CASSLQGGTVSYEQYF. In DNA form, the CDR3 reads TGTGCCAGCAGCCTCCAGGGGGGCACGGTCTCCTACGAGCAGTACTTC.

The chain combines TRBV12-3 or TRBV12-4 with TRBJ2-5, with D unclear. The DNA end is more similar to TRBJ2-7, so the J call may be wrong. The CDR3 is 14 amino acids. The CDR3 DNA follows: TGTGCCAGCAGCACCCTGCTAGAAGGAGCCGAGCAGTACTTC. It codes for CASSTLLEGAEQYF.

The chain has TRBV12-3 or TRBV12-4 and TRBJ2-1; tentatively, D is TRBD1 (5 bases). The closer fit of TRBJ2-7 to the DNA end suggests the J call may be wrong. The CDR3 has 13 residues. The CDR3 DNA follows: TGTGCCAGCAGTTTAAATATGGACAATGAGCAGTACTTC. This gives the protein CASSLNMDNEQYF.

Here the CDR3 reads CASTIRGADGYTF. CDR3 bases: TGTGCCAGTACTATTCGGGGGGCCGATGGCTACACCTTC. The chain joins TRBV28 to TRBJ1-2; D perhaps matches TRBD1 (6 bases). V dropped 9 bases and J dropped 6 bases, with 17 bases sitting between them. Germline CDR1 is MDHEN and CDR2 is SYDVKM. The length of the CDR3 is 13 residues.

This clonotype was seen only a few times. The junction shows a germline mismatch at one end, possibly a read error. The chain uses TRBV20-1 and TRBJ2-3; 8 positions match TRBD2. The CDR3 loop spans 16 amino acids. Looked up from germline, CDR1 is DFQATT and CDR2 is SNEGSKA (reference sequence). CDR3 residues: CSASYSPAGVRDTRYF. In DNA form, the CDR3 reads TGCAGTGCTAGTTACAGCCCAGCGGGAGTACGAGATACGCGGTATTTT.

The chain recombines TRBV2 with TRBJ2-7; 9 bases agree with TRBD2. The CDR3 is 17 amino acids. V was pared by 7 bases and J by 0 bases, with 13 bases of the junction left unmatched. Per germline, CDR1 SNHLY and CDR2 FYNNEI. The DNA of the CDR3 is TGTGCCAGCACCCTAAGCCAGGTAGCGGGAGACTCCTACGAGCAGTACTTC. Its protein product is CASTLSQVAGDSYEQYF. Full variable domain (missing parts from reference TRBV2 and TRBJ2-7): EPEVTQTPSHQVTQMGQEVILRCVPISNHLYFYWYRQILGQKVEFLVSFYNNEISEKSEIFDDQFSVERPDGSNFTLKIRSTKLEDSAMYFCASTLSQVAGDSYEQYFGPGTRLTVT.

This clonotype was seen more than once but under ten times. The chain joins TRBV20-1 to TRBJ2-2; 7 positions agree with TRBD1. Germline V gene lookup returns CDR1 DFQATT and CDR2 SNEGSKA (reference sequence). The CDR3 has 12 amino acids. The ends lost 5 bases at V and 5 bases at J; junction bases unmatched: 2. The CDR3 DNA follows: TGCAGTGCTTTGGGACAGACCGGGGAGCTGTTTTTT. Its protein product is CSALGQTGELFF.

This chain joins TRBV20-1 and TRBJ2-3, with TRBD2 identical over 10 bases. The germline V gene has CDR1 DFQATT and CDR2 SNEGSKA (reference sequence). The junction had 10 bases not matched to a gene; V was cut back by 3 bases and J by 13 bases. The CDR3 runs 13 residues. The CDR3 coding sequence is TGCAGTGCTAGCCTAGCGGGGGCCTATCACGAGTATTTT. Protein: CSASLAGAYHEYF.

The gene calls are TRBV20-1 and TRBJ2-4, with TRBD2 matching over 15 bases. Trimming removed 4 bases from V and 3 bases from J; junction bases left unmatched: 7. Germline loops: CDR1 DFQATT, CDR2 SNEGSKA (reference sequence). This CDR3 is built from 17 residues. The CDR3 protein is CSAIGLAGGSGKNIQYF. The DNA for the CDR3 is TGCAGTGCTATCGGACTAGCGGGGGGGTCGGGCAAAAACATTCAGTACTTC.

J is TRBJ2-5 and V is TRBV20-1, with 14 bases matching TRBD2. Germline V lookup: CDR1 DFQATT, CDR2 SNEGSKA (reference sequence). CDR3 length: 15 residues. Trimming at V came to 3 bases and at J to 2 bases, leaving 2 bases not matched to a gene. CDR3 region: CSARRLAGGQETQYF. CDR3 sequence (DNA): TGCAGTGCTAGGCGACTAGCGGGGGGGCAAGAGACCCAGTACTTC.

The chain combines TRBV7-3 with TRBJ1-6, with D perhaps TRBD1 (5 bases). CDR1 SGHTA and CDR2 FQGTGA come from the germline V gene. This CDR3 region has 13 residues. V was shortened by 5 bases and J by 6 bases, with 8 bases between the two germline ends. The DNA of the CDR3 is TGTGCCAGCAGCAGGGGAGGTAATTCACCCCTCCACTTT. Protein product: CASSRGGNSPLHF.

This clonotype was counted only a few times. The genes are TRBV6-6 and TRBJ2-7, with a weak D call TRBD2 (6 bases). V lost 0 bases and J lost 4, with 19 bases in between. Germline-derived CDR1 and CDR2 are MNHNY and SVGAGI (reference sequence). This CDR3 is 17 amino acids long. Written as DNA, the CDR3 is TGTGCCAGCAGTTACTCGGCGTCGGGGGTCAGCGGGTACGAGCAGTACTTC. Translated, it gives CASSYSASGVSGYEQYF.

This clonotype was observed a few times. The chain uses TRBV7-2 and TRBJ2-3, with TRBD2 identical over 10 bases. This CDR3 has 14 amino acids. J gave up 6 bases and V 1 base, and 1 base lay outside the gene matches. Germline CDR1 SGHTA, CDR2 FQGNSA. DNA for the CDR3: TGTGCCAGCAGCTTAGGAGCGGGAGGGGATACGCAGTATTTT. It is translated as CASSLGAGGDTQYF.

The CDR3 protein is CASSPGLSGTGKTYEQYF. In nucleotides, the CDR3 is TGTGCCAGCTCACCGGGGCTTAGCGGGACAGGGAAAACCTACGAGCAGTACTTC. V and J are TRBV18 and TRBJ2-7; tentatively, D is TRBD1 (9 bases). V was trimmed by 3 bases and J by 2 bases, leaving 23 bases between them. The CDR3 contains 18 residues. Looked up from germline, CDR1 is KGHSH and CDR2 is LQKENI.

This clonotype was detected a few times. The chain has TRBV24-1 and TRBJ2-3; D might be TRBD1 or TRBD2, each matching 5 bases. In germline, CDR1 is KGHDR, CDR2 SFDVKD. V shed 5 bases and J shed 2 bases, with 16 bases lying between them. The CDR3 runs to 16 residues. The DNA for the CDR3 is TGTGCCACCAGTGCTCCGGGACGAGGAAACACAGATACGCAGTATTTT. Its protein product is CATSAPGRGNTDTQYF.

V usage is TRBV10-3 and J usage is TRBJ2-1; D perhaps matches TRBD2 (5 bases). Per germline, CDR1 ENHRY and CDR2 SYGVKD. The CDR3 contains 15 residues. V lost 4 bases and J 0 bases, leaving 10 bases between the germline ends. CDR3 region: CAISVTGSSYNEQFF. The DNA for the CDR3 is TGTGCCATCAGTGTAACGGGGAGCTCCTACAATGAGCAGTTCTTC.

CDR3 in DNA: TGTGCCAGCAGCCGCTCGACCGGGGAGCTAGCCAAAAACATTCAGTACTTC. This translates into CASSRSTGELAKNIQYF. The genes are TRBV4-2 and TRBJ2-4, with D maybe TRBD2 (5 bases). The V and J ends lost 4 bases and 0 bases respectively, with 16 bases between them. Germline V gene lookup returns CDR1 LGHNA and CDR2 YNFKEQ. This CDR3 is built from 17 residues.

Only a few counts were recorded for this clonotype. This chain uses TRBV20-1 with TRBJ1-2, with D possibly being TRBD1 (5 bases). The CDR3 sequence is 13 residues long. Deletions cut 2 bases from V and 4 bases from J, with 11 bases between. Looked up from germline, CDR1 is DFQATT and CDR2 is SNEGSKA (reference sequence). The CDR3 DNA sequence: TGCAGTGCTAGACACCAGGGCTCCTATGGCTACACCTTC. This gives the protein CSARHQGSYGYTF.

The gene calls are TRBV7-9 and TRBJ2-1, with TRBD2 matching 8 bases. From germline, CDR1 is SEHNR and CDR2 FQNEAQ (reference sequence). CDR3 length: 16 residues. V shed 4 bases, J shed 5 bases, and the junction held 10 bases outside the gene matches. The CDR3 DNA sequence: TGTGCCAGCAGCTCATTTGTTAGCGGGACGGACAATGAGCAGTTCTTC. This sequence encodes CASSSFVSGTDNEQFF.

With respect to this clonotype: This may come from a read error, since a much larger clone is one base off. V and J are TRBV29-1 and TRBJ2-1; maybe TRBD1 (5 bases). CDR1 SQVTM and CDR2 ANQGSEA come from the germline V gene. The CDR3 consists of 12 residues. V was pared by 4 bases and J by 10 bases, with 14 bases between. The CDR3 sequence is CSVAGLPYEQFF. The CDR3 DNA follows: TGCAGCGTTGCAGGGCTGCCCTACGAGCAGTTCTTC.

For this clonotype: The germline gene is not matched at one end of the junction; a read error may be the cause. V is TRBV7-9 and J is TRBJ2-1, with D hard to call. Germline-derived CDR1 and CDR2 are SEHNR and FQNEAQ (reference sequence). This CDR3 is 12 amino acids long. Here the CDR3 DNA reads TGTGCCGGCAGCTTCGCTAGCAATGAGCAGTTCTTC. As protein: CAGSFASNEQFF.

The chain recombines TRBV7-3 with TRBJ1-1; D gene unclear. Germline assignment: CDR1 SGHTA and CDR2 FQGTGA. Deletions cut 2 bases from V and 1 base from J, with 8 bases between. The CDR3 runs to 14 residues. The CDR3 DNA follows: TGTGCCAGCAGCTTAGCAGGTTGGAACACTGAAGCTTTCTTT. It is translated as CASSLAGWNTEAFF.

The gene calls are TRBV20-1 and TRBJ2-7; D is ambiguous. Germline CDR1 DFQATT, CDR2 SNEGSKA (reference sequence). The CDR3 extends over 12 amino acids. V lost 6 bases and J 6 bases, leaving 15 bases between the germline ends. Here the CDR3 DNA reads TGCAGTGCCCAAAGAGGATATTCCGAGCAGTACTTC. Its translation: CSAQRGYSEQYF.

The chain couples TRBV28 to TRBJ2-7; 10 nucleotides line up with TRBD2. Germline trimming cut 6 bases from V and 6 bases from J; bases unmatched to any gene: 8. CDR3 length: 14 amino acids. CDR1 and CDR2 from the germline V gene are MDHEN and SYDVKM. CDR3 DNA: TGTGCCAGCAGGGAAGCGGGAGGGCCTCTCGAGCAGTACTTC. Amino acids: CASREAGGPLEQYF.

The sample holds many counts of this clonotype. CDR3 DNA: TGTGCCAGCAGCATTGACACCTTAGCGGAGACCCAGTACTTC. Its protein product is CASSIDTLAETQYF. This chain uses TRBV9 with TRBJ2-5; possible D gene TRBD2, 5 bases. Deletions cut 4 bases from V and 5 bases from J, with 15 bases between. The germline CDR1 and CDR2 sequences are SGDLS and YYNGEE. The CDR3 has 14 residues.